This T cell receptor beta chain came from a study of CD8 T cells in Susac syndrome. The V and J ends lost 7 bases and 3 bases, in that order; junction bases with no gene match: 10. This CDR3 spans 15 amino acids. Germline loops: CDR1 MNHEY, CDR2 SVGEGT. While serving as controls, healthy donors were matched for age and sex. This clonotype was seen only once. The authors reverse transcribed roughly 0.5 to 1 ug RNA with random hexamers. In TCRdb, the immunoSEQ multiplex PCR reads were re-called with MiXCR into one record per CDR3 protein. The table has 60,000 to 75,000 distinct CDR3 sequences, over 90% seen once.

What was sequenced was CD8+ T cells from PBMCs. The receptor was isolated from a human donor in good health. V is TRBV6-2 or TRBV6-3 and J is TRBJ1-2; 8 bases line up with TRBD1. The CDR3 DNA reads as TGTGCCAGCATGAAGGGACAGGCCTCGGACTATGGCTACACCTTC. Its translation: CASMKGQASDYGYTF.